This T cell receptor (beta chain) appears in the sequencing data of a study of cytomegalovirus exposure and HLA in healthy donors. Overall study context: The approximately 120 validation repertoires and the 666 first-cohort repertoires shared a platform, a later analysis reported.

Here immunoSEQ multiplex PCR was the method, and the copy in TCRdb shows in-frame clones only, minus some. The data show 100,000 to 150,000 clones, with roughly nine tenths seen just once and about 4.2% held by the top ten. Losses at the gene ends were 8 bases for V and 1 base for J; bases not matched to a gene: 1. Germline V gene lookup returns CDR1 LNHDA and CDR2 SQIVND (reference sequence). The CDR3 loop spans 13 amino acids. A word on this clone: Its antigen is not identified.

Study-wide results and caveats: Rare sequences made up most TCRs, while some public TCRs were found in many donors.

The clonotype was recovered from a man in his late teens or twenties in good health and CMV-seropositive. This chain joins TRBV19 and TRBJ1-1; 10 bases are shared with TRBD1. The source material was PBMCs. In nucleotides, the CDR3 is TGTGCCAGTTGGGACAGGGGGAACACTGAAGCTTTCTTT. It specifies CASWDRGNTEAFF.